Shown below are 10 T cell receptor beta chains from a single sample sequenced in a study of breast tumors, draining lymph nodes, adjacent tissues. TCRdb re-called the multiplex PCR reads through MiXCR, storing one row per CDR3 protein. The repertoire holds some 31,000 distinct CDR3 sequences, with roughly 63% as singletons. Material: breast tumor tissue. The receptor source for this set is a female donor with breast cancer. Some clones in this sample may be carry-over from other donors' samples.

The chain links TRBV7-4 to TRBJ2-1; D gene unclear. Germline V gene sequence: CDR1 SGHVT, CDR2 SQSDAQ. Trimming pared 1 base from V and 3 bases from J, leaving 4 bases between. The CDR3 totals 13 residues. CDR3 nucleotide sequence: TGTGCCAGCAGCTTAGTCGGCTACAATGAGCAGTTCTTC. This translates into CASSLVGYNEQFF.

This clonotype was counted many times. V usage is TRBV28 and J usage is TRBJ2-4; 8 bases match TRBD2. The germline V gene encodes CDR1 MDHEN and CDR2 SYDVKM. The CDR3 has 18 residues. Losses at the gene ends were 2 bases for V and 8 bases for J; bases not matched to a gene: 17. For the CDR3, the DNA is TGTGCCAGCAGTTTAATACGGCTAGCGGGTAGTACTGGGGACATTCAGTACTTC. Its protein is CASSLIRLAGSTGDIQYF.

This clonotype was recorded many times. The chain couples TRBV6-2 or TRBV6-3 to TRBJ2-4; 10 bases align to TRBD2. CDR3 length: 14 amino acids. Germline CDR1 and CDR2: MNHEY and SVGEGT. The V segment lost 7 bases and the J segment 1 base; nucleotides outside the gene matches: 1. The CDR3 reads CASKTSGAKNIQYF. CDR3 sequence (DNA): TGTGCCAGCAAGACTAGCGGGGCCAAAAACATTCAGTACTTC.

This clonotype was recorded only once. The chain uses TRBV2 and TRBJ1-4, with a tentative D call TRBD1 (6 bases). The CDR3 contains 13 residues. V shed 7 bases and J shed 6 bases, with 12 bases lying between them. The V gene's germline CDR1 is SNHLY and CDR2 FYNNEI. CDR3 sequence (DNA): TGTGCCAGCACAGGGGAGTTCCATGAAAAACTGTTTTTT. This encodes CASTGEFHEKLFF.

The CDR3, as DNA: TGTGCCAGCAGCTTAAGAGCCGGGACGGCGACATACGAGCAGTACTTC. Amino acids: CASSLRAGTATYEQYF. The gene calls are TRBV11-2 and TRBJ2-7; either TRBD1 or TRBD2 may supply D (5 bases each). V shed 2 bases and J shed 4 bases, with 18 bases lying between them. This CDR3 has 16 residues. CDR1 is SGHAT and CDR2 is FQNNGV in the germline V gene.

Regarding this clonotype: A single base separates this from a much larger clone, so it may be a read error. V gene TRBV7-9 combines with J gene TRBJ1-2, with D maybe TRBD1 (5 bases). Trimming took off 5 bases at V and 12 bases at J, with 28 bases between the two ends. CDR1 and CDR2 from the germline V gene are SEHNR and FQNEAQ (reference sequence). This CDR3 is built from 16 residues. The CDR3 coding sequence is TGTGCCAGCAGCCCGTACCGGGACGGTGGATTGGTGAGCCACACCTTC. Amino acids: CASSPYRDGGLVSHTF.

This clonotype was seen many times. This chain connects TRBV6-6 to TRBJ1-2, with TRBD1 matching over 8 bases. CDR1 MNHNY and CDR2 SVGAGI come from the germline V gene (reference sequence). V lost 5 bases to trimming and J lost 6 bases; unmatched junction nucleotides: 14. The CDR3 has 16 amino acids. CDR3: CASSQGQGRRKNGYTF. In DNA form, the CDR3 reads TGTGCCAGCAGTCAAGGACAGGGTAGGAGGAAAAATGGCTACACCTTC.

This clonotype has more than one count but fewer than ten. The gene calls are TRBV4-1 and TRBJ2-7, with D possibly being TRBD2 (5 bases). In germline, CDR1 is MGHRA, CDR2 YSYEKL. V lost 3 bases and J lost 2, with 11 bases in between. The CDR3 totals 14 residues. CDR3 nucleotides: TGCGCCAGCAGCCATTCCGGGGAAGCCTACGAGCAGTACTTC. It translates to CASSHSGEAYEQYF.

This chain uses TRBV5-8 with TRBJ1-6; D is ambiguous. V was cut by 6 bases and J by 14 bases, with 12 bases left in between. The CDR3 contains 11 residues. Germline assignment: CDR1 SGHTS and CDR2 YDEGEE. The DNA for the CDR3 is TGTGCCAGCACCCCGGATCTGTCCCTCCACTTT. Amino acid sequence: CASTPDLSLHF.

This clonotype was seen only once. The chain carries TRBV6-1 and TRBJ1-6; 7 nucleotides agree with TRBD1. The CDR3 is made up of 14 amino acids. The germline CDR1 and CDR2 sequences are MNHNS and SASEGT. Unmatched junction bases numbered 9, after V lost 6 bases and J lost 10 bases. The CDR3, as DNA: TGTGCCAGCAGAGAGACAGGGATGGGGTCACCCCTCCACTTT. The encoded protein is CASRETGMGSPLHF.